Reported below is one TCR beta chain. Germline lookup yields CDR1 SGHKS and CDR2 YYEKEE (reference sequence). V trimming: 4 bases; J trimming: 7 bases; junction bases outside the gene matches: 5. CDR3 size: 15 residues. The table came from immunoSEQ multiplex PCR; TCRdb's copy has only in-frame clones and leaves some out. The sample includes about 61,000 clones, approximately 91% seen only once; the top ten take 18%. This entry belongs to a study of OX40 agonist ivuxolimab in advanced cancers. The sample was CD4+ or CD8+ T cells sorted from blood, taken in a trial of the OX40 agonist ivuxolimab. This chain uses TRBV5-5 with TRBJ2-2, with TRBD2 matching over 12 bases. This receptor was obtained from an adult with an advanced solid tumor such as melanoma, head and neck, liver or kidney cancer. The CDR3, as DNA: TGTGCCAGCAGCCCGGGACTAGCGGGCATCGGGGAGCTGTTTTTT. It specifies CASSPGLAGIGELFF.